Presented here are 6 T cell receptor beta chains from one specimen sequenced in a study of tumor and adjacent non-tumor tissue in lung cancer. TCRbeta libraries were built with three rounds of nested PCR, modified from ARM-PCR. TCRdb processed the multiplex PCR reads anew with MiXCR; each CDR3 protein has one entry. Here the sample spans around 100,000 distinct CDR3 sequences, over 55% being singletons. The template was RNA from unsorted bulk tissue. This non-tumor lung sample came from over 3 cm beyond the tumor edge. The source material was distant non-tumor lung tissue. Receptor source: a man aged 25 to 40 with non-small cell lung cancer.

The chain joins TRBV11-2 to TRBJ2-1, with D unclear. CDR1 is SGHAT, CDR2 FQNNGV, per germline. The CDR3 is 12 amino acids. The V end lost 8 bases, the J end lost 10 bases, and 15 bases lay between the germline ends. In nucleotides, the CDR3 is TGTGCCAGCCTATTTCGGCCGGACGAGCAGTTCTTC. This encodes CASLFRPDEQFF.

The chain links TRBV11-2 to TRBJ2-5, with D uncertain. The CDR3 is made up of 14 amino acids. Trimming took 2 bases from V and 1 from J, leaving 8 bases between them. CDR1 SGHAT and CDR2 FQNNGV come from the germline V gene. The CDR3 region is CASSLIRGQETQYF. DNA of the CDR3: TGTGCCAGCAGCTTAATTCGCGGCCAAGAGACCCAGTACTTC.

This clonotype counts as medium-sized (0.01 to 0.1%). This chain uses TRBV14 with TRBJ1-1; no clear D gene. The CDR3 contains 11 residues. Trimming left V 5 bases short and J 7 bases short, with 8 bases between. Germline loops: CDR1 SGHDN, CDR2 FVKESK. DNA of the CDR3: TGTGCCAGCAGCGCAGGTTTTGAAGCTTTCTTT. Translated, it gives CASSAGFEAFF.

This clonotype turned up a few times. This sequence may be a read error, since a much larger clone differs from it by one base. This chain links TRBV20-1 with TRBJ1-6; possible D gene TRBD1, 6 bases. Trimming pared 3 bases from V and 9 bases from J, leaving 15 bases between. This CDR3 comprises 14 residues. The germline CDR1 and CDR2 sequences are DFQATT and SNEGSKA (reference sequence). The chain's CDR3 is CSASGTRGSSPLHF. The CDR3 DNA follows: TGCAGTGCTAGTGGGACAAGGGGGAGTTCACCCCTCCACTTT.

A note on this clonotype: The CDR3 end shows no conserved phenylalanine or tryptophan, and so a read error is likely. The chain recombines TRBV5-4 with TRBJ2-2; D gene unclear. CDR3 length equals 15 residues. Germline CDR1 is SGHNT and CDR2 is YYREEE (reference sequence). The V and J ends lost 0 bases and 1 base respectively, with 7 bases between them. CDR3 region: CASSLVWKNTGELFI. Here the CDR3 DNA reads TGTGCCAGCAGCTTGGTGTGGAAGAACACCGGGGAGCTGTTTATT.

Regarding this clonotype: The junction does not match germline at one end; this may be a read error. The V call is TRBV11-1, the J call TRBJ2-1; D unresolved. Germline lookup yields CDR1 SGHAT and CDR2 FQDESV (reference sequence). CDR3 length equals 15 residues. CDR3 protein: CASSLLPHNYKEQFF. In DNA form, the CDR3 reads TGTGCCAGCAGCTTACTGCCACACAATTACAAAGAGCAGTTCTTC.